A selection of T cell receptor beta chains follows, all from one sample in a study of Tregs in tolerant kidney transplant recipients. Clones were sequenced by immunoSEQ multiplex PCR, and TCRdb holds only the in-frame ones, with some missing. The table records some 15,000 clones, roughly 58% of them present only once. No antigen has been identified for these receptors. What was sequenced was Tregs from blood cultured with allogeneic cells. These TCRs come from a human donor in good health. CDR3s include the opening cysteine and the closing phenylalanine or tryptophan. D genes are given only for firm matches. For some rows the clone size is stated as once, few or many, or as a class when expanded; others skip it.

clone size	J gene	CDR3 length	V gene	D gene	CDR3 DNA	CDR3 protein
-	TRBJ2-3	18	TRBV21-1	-	TGTGCCAGCAGCAAAAGCCGCGGGCTAGCGGAGGACACAGATACGCAGTATTTT	CASSKSRGLAEDTDTQYF
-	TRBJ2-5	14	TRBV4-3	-	TGCGCCAGCAGCCAAAGATATCAGGGAGAGACCCAGTACTTC	CASSQRYQGETQYF
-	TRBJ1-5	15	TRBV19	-	TGTGCCAGTAGCCGCAGGGGCCTGATGGGGCAGCCCCAGCATTTT	CASSRRGLMGQPQHF
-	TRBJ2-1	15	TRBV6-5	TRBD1	TGTGCCAGCAGACGACAGGGAAGCTCCTACAATGAGCAGTTCTTC	CASRRQGSSYNEQFF
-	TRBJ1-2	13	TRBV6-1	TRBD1	TGTGCCAGCTCGCGACAGGGGTGGTATGGCTACACCTTC	CASSRQGWYGYTF
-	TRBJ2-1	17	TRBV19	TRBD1	TGTGCCAGTACAGGGACAGGGGGCTTTCGCTCCTACAATGAGCAGTTCTTC	CASTGTGGFRSYNEQFF
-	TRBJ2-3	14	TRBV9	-	TGTGCCAGCAGCGTAAGGGAGTCGGGTGGTACGCAGTATTTT	CASSVRESGGTQYF
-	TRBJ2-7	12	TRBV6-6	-	TGTGCCAGCGGGCGGGCCCCCGGCGAGCAGTACTTC	CASGRAPGEQYF
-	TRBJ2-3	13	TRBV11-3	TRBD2	TGTGCCAGCCGCGGGACTAGCGGGCATAGAGAGTATTTT	CASRGTSGHREYF
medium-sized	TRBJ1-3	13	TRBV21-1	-	TGTGCCAGCAGAGCAGCAAGTGGAAACACCATATATTTT	CASRAASGNTIYF
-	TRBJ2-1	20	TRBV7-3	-	TGTGCCAGCAGCCCGAGGGGGAGGGGCATCATCTCTAGCTCCTACAATGAGCAGTTCTTC	CASSPRGRGIISSSYNEQFF
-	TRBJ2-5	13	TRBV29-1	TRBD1	TGCAGCGCCGATCCCGGGACAGGGTTGACCCAGTACTTC	CSADPGTGLTQYF
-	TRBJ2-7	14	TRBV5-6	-	TGTGCCAGCAGCTTGACAGGGGGGGCCTACGAGCAGTACTTC	CASSLTGGAYEQYF
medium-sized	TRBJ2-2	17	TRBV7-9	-	TGTGCCAGCAGCTTAAGCAGGAAAGGGGAGAGGACCGGGGAGCTGTTTTTT	CASSLSRKGERTGELFF
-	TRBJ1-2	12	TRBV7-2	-	TGTGCCAGCAGCGGCACTTTCTATGGCTACACCTTC	CASSGTFYGYTF
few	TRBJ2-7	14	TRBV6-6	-	TGTGCCAGCAGCATATTATTATCGTCATCGATCCAGTACTTC	CASSILLSSSIQYF
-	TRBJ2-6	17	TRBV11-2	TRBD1	TGTGCCAGCAGCCTGGACAGGGGTTTCTCTGGGGCCAACGTCCTGACTTTC	CASSLDRGFSGANVLTF
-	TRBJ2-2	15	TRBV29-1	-	TGCAGCGTTGTTGGAGCGGCTGCGAACACCGGGGAGCTGTTTTTT	CSVVGAAANTGELFF
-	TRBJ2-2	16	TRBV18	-	TGTGCCAGCTCACCAATGGCACCCCTTCGGACCGGGGAGCTGTTTTTT	CASSPMAPLRTGELFF
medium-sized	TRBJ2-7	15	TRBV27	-	TGTGCCAGCAGTTTATGGGGACCGGGACAAGACGAGCAGTACTTC	CASSLWGPGQDEQYF
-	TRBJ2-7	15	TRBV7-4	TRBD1	TGTGCCAGCAGTTATACCGGGACAGGGAACTACGAGCAGTACTTC	CASSYTGTGNYEQYF
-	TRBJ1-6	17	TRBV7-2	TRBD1	TGTGCCAGCAGCCACGCCGCGGGGACAGGGTATAATTCACCCCTCCACTTT	CASSHAAGTGYNSPLHF
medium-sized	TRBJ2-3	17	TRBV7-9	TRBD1	TGTGCCAGCAGCTTTCAGGCAGGGGGCGGTCGAACAGATACGCAGTATTTT	CASSFQAGGGRTDTQYF
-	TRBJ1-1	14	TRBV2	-	TGTGCCAGCAGTGAAGACAGATTGAACACTGAAGCTTTCTTT	CASSEDRLNTEAFF
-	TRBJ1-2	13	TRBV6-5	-	TGTGCCATCAGGAGCGTGGCAAACTATGGCTACACCTTC	CAIRSVANYGYTF
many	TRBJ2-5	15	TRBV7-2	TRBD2	TGTGCCAGCACACCCTTCGGGGGGAATCAAGAGACCCAGTACTTC	CASTPFGGNQETQYF
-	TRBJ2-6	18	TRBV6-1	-	TGTGCCAGCAGTGATGTAAAGGAATGTAACAGTCGGGCCAACGTCCTGACTTTC	CASSDVKECNSRANVLTF
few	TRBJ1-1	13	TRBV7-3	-	TGTGCCAGCAGCTTAACCGGGGGTCGCGAAGCTTTCTTT	CASSLTGGREAFF
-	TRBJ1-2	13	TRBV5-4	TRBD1	TGTGCCAGCAGCTCGGACAGGGCGGACGGCTACACCTTC	CASSSDRADGYTF
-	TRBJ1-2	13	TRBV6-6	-	TGTGCCAGCACTATAAATCAAAAATATGGCTACACCTTC	CASTINQKYGYTF
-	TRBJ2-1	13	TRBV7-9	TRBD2	TGTGCCAGCAGCTCGACTAGCGGGACTGAGCAGTTCTTC	CASSSTSGTEQFF
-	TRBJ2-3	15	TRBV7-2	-	TGTGCCAGCAGCAACGAGGTTTCTAGCACAGATACGCAGTATTTT	CASSNEVSSTDTQYF
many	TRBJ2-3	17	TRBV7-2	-	TGTGCCAGCAGCTCCTATTTCGGACAGAGTATAACAGATACGCAGTATTTT	CASSSYFGQSITDTQYF